Sequencing of this T cell receptor beta chain was carried out in a study of metastatic and nonmetastatic thyroid tumors. Broader study findings: Versus benign nodules, malignant thyroid tumors reportedly had significantly higher TCR beta diversity, in blood and tumor.

This clone was picked up a small number of times. No antigen is known for it. The CDR3 covers 13 residues. Trimming shortened V by 0 bases and J by 1 base, and 4 bases separated the two germline ends. The germline CDR1 and CDR2 sequences are SGHNT and YYREEE (reference sequence). TCRdb redid the clone calls on the PCR reads using MiXCR. The sample holds approximately 30,000 clones, around a sixth seen once. No treatment of any kind had been given to any patient before thyroid surgery. The sequenced sample was blood. V gene TRBV5-4 combines with J gene TRBJ1-1; D gene uncertain. The TCR was taken from a female donor with papillary thyroid cancer or a benign thyroid nodule (not recorded which). Some clones in this sample may be carry-over from other donors' samples. The CDR3, as DNA: TGTGCCAGCAGCTTGGAACAGAACACTGAAGCTTTCTTT. Translated, it gives CASSLEQNTEAFF.